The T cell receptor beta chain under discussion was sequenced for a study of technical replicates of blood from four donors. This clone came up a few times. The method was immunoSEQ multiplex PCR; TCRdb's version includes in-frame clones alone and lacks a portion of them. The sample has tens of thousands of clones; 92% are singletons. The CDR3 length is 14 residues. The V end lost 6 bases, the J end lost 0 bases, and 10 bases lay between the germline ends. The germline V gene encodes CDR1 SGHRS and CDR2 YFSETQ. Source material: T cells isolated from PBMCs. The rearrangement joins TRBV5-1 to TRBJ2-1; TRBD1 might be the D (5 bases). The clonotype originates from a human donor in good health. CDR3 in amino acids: CASTRTNSYNEQFF. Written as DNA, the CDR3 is TGCGCCAGCACCCGGACAAACTCCTACAATGAGCAGTTCTTC.